Listed below are T cell receptor beta chains from one sample, sequenced in a study of control samples from healthy donors and cancer patients. Sequenced by immunoSEQ multiplex PCR; TCRdb stores in-frame clones only, minus some. Of about 130,000 clones in the sample, around 92% are singletons; the top ten hold around 0.6%. Input material: PBMCs. These receptors were taken from an elderly man with head and neck cancer. Each CDR3 is given with its conserved first and last residue. The D gene is left open where the match is weak. Size tells how often a clone was seen (once, few, many) or the class of an expanded clone, and some rows leave it out.

abundance,d_gene,v_gene,len,j_gene,CDR3aa,CDR3nt
.,.,TRBV2,11,TRBJ2-2,CASSEFGELFF,TGTGCCAGCAGTGAATTCGGGGAGCTGTTTTTT
.,TRBD1,TRBV7-9,12,TRBJ2-7,CASSYSGGEQYF,TGTGCCAGCAGCTACTCAGGGGGCGAGCAGTACTTC
.,TRBD1,TRBV19,15,TRBJ1-5,CASSPGQGAGQPQHF,TGTGCCAGTAGTCCGGGACAGGGGGCCGGTCAGCCCCAGCATTTT
.,TRBD1,TRBV13,14,TRBJ1-4,CASSLTAGGEKLFF,TGTGCCAGCAGCTTAACGGCAGGGGGTGAAAAACTGTTTTTT
.,.,TRBV12-3/TRBV12-4,13,TRBJ2-7,CASSFSTTYEQYF,TGTGCCAGCAGTTTCAGCACAACCTACGAGCAGTACTTC
.,TRBD1,TRBV4-1,15,TRBJ2-7,CASSQPTGDGHEQYF,TGCGCCAGCAGCCAGCCGACAGGGGACGGGCACGAGCAGTACTTC
.,.,TRBV9,12,TRBJ1-2,CASSRPYYGYTF,TGTGCCAGCAGCCGACCCTACTATGGCTACACCTTC
.,.,TRBV11-2,11,TRBJ2-7,CASSLTAGRYF,TGTGCCAGCAGCTTAACAGCGGGCCGGTACTTC
once,.,TRBV5-1,13,TRBJ2-5,CASSLSPQETQYF,TGCGCCAGCAGCTTGTCACCTCAGGAGACCCAGTACTTC
.,TRBD1,TRBV27,14,TRBJ1-4,CASSTRQGDEKLFF,TGTGCCAGCAGTACGAGACAGGGGGACGAAAAACTGTTTTTT
.,.,TRBV27,13,TRBJ1-2,CASSFRANYGYTF,TGTGCCAGCAGTTTCCGAGCTAACTATGGCTACACCTTC
.,TRBD1,TRBV7-9,15,TRBJ1-4,CASSPNRQGGEKLFF,TGTGCCAGCAGCCCAAACCGACAGGGAGGTGAAAAACTGTTTTTT
few,.,TRBV7-2,13,TRBJ1-5,CASSFRGDQPQHF,TGTGCCAGCAGCTTTAGGGGGGATCAGCCCCAGCATTTT